The 24 T cell receptor beta chains presented below share a single source sample, sequenced in a study of regulatory T cells in long-lasting Graves disease. Building the TCR beta libraries relied on iRepertoire HTBI primers, and CDR3 regions underwent Arm-PCR. TCRdb processed the multiplex PCR reads anew with MiXCR; each CDR3 protein has one entry. The table includes about 440,000 distinct CDR3 sequences, about 15% detected once. The time point is: newly diagnosed GD, antithyroid drugs for less than 3 months. RNA isolated from PBMCs was used to make the TCR library. The same sample was also used in a study of T cells in Graves' hyperthyroidism and ophthalmopathy.

The sample was peripheral blood mononuclear cells (PBMCs), taken at new diagnosis, from a patient treated with antithyroid drugs. The receptors originated from a woman under 30 with Graves disease.

This clonotype was seen ten or more times. This chain links TRBV6-2 or TRBV6-3 with TRBJ2-1, with 7 bases fitting TRBD2. Trimming took 7 bases from V and 4 from J; bases not matched to a gene: 10. There are 15 residues in the CDR3. Per the germline V gene, CDR1 is MNHEY and CDR2 is SVGEGT. The CDR3 is CASIEAGANYNEQFF. In DNA form, the CDR3 reads TGTGCCAGCATCGAGGCGGGAGCGAATTACAATGAGCAGTTCTTC.

There are many counts of this clonotype. This sequence joins TRBV27 and TRBJ1-1, with D possibly matching TRBD1 (5 bases). This CDR3 has 14 residues. V gave up 3 bases and J gave up 3 bases, with 11 bases separating them. CDR1 is MNHEY and CDR2 is SMNVEV in the germline V gene (reference sequence). This CDR3 is CASSFGGSDTEAFF. The CDR3 DNA reads as TGTGCCAGCAGTTTTGGGGGATCTGACACTGAAGCTTTCTTT.

This clonotype was found many times. The chain is built from TRBV27 and TRBJ2-2; no reliable D call. Germline values: CDR1 MNHEY, CDR2 SMNVEV (reference sequence). The V and J ends lost 2 bases and 4 bases respectively, with 11 bases between them. This CDR3 is 15 amino acids long. In nucleotides, the CDR3 is TGTGCCAGCAGTTTAGCTGGGGTGGTCACCGGGGAGCTGTTTTTT. It is translated as CASSLAGVVTGELFF.

As for this clonotype: A much larger clone differs from this one at a single base, so this may be a read error. The chain has TRBV11-2 and TRBJ2-3, with D possibly TRBD1 on 6 matching bases. The V gene's germline CDR1 is SGHAT and CDR2 FQNNGV. CDR3 length: 15 residues. In DNA, the CDR3 is TGTGCCAGCAGTGTGGGGGCGCTTAGCACAGATACGCTGTATTTT. This encodes CASSVGALSTDTLYF.

This clonotype was recorded many times. The chain is built from TRBV12-3 or TRBV12-4 and TRBJ2-3, with a weak D call TRBD2 (5 bases). Trimming stripped 7 bases from V and 6 bases from J, with 17 bases between. The length of the CDR3 is 14 residues. In nucleotides, the CDR3 is TGTGCCAGCAAAACTAGGACTCGAGACGATACGCAGTATTTT. Translation gives CASKTRTRDDTQYF.

The chain links TRBV12-3 or TRBV12-4 to TRBJ2-2, with a weak D call TRBD2 (7 bases). V was clipped by 8 bases and J by 9 bases, with 13 bases between them. The CDR3 covers 12 residues. In nucleotides, the CDR3 is TGTGCCAGCCTTAGGGGGGGACGGGAGCTGTTTTTT. Protein: CASLRGGRELFF.

This clonotype has just a few counts. The rearrangement links TRBV6-2 or TRBV6-3 to TRBJ2-7, with TRBD2 matching 11 bases. In germline, CDR1 is MNHEY, CDR2 SVGEGT. V gave up 5 bases and J gave up 6 bases; unmatched junction bases: 12. The CDR3 contains 16 residues. DNA for the CDR3: TGTGCCAGCAGTAAGATGGGACTAGCGGATAGGGGCGAGCAGTACTTC. This translates into CASSKMGLADRGEQYF.

The chain uses TRBV30 and TRBJ2-5, with TRBD1 matching over 8 bases. The CDR3 length is 15 residues. Germline V gene lookup returns CDR1 GTSNPN and CDR2 SVGIG (reference sequence). The J segment lost 2 bases and the V segment lost 0 bases, leaving 5 bases of the junction unmatched. The CDR3 nucleotides read TGTGCCTGGAGTGTAATTGGGACAGGACAAGAGACCCAGTACTTC. This encodes CAWSVIGTGQETQYF.

This clonotype showed up many times. The CDR3 coding sequence is TGTGCCAGCAGTTTATCGTTGGAGTCGAACACCGGGGAGCTGTTTTTT. Translating it yields CASSLSLESNTGELFF. The chain uses TRBV27 and TRBJ2-2; D ambiguous. The CDR3 runs to 16 residues. Deletions cut 0 bases from V and 0 bases from J, with 8 bases between. Germline CDR1 is MNHEY and CDR2 is SMNVEV (reference sequence).

The chain has TRBV6-1 and TRBJ2-1; 12 bases are a match to TRBD1. This CDR3 spans 14 amino acids. CDR1 and CDR2 from the germline V gene are MNHNS and SASEGT. The V gene end was trimmed by 6 bases and the J gene end by 7 bases; junction bases not matched to a gene: 4. The CDR3 sequence: CASSGTGGGNEQFF. The CDR3 DNA follows: TGTGCCAGCAGCGGGACAGGGGGCGGGAATGAGCAGTTCTTC.

This chain uses TRBV27 with TRBJ2-2; tentatively, D is TRBD2 (5 bases). V was trimmed by 6 bases and J by 7 bases, leaving 15 bases between them. Germline CDR1 and CDR2: MNHEY and SMNVEV (reference sequence). This CDR3 spans 14 amino acids. The CDR3 bases are TGTGCCAGCAGGGGAGAGACCCACCGCGGGGAGCTGTTTTTT. Encoded protein: CASRGETHRGELFF.

This clonotype was picked up many times. This chain links TRBV2 with TRBJ2-7; weak D call: TRBD1 (5 bases). The CDR3 has 13 residues. Germline values: CDR1 SNHLY, CDR2 FYNNEI. Trimming took off 3 bases at V and 4 bases at J, with 10 bases between the two ends. The CDR3 sequence is CASSDRAAYEQYF. DNA for the CDR3: TGTGCCAGCAGTGACAGGGCGGCGTACGAGCAGTACTTC.

A remark on this clonotype: It may be a read error: a sequence one base away is much more abundant. The chain uses TRBV5-6 and TRBJ2-1; tentative D call: TRBD1 (5 bases). The CDR3 length is 13 residues. Germline CDR1 reads SGHDT; CDR2 reads YYEEEE. In DNA, the CDR3 is TGTGTCAGCAGCTTAGATCAGGGTAATGAGCAGTTCTTC. It encodes CVSSLDQGNEQFF.

J is TRBJ1-4 and V is TRBV7-9; 8 nucleotides agree with TRBD1. The germline V gene has CDR1 SEHNR and CDR2 FQNEAQ (reference sequence). The CDR3 extends over 15 amino acids. V trimming: 5 bases; J trimming: 7 bases; junction bases outside the gene matches: 9. Here the CDR3 DNA reads TGTGCCAGCAGCGACCGGACAGGGTTTGGTGAAAAACTGTTTTTT. Amino acid sequence: CASSDRTGFGEKLFF. The full variable domain, completed using reference TRBV7-9 and TRBJ1-4, is DTGVSQNPRHKITKRGQNVTFRCDPISEHNRLYWYRQTLGQGPEFLTYFQNEAQLEKSRLLSDRFSAERPKGSFSTLEIQRTEQGDSAMYLCASSDRTGFGEKLFFGSGTQLSVL.

This clonotype has at least ten counts. This sequence joins TRBV11-1 and TRBJ2-3; D call uncertain. V lost 1 base to trimming and J lost 0 bases, with 5 bases between them. The CDR3 runs to 14 residues. Germline CDR1 and CDR2: SGHAT and FQDESV (reference sequence). For the CDR3, the DNA is TGTGCCAGCAGCTTAGAGTTGAGCACAGATACGCAGTATTTT. This encodes CASSLELSTDTQYF. The full variable domain, rest sourced from reference TRBV11-1 and TRBJ2-3, is EAEVAQSPRYKITEKSQAVAFWCDPISGHATLYWYRQILGQGPELLVQFQDESVVDDSQLPKDRFSAERLKGVDSTLKIQPAELGDSAMYLCASSLELSTDTQYFGPGTRLTVL.

The CDR3 coding sequence is TGTGCCAGCAGCTCTATAGGACAGTATGACGAGCAGTACTTC. Translating gives CASSSIGQYDEQYF. The rearrangement links TRBV7-9 to TRBJ2-7; TRBD1 is a possible D gene (6 bases). This CDR3 contains 14 residues. From germline, CDR1 is SEHNR and CDR2 FQNEAQ (reference sequence). With 4 bases removed from V and 5 bases from J, the gap between germline ends came to 15 bases. Full variable domain (remainder filled in from reference TRBV7-9 and TRBJ2-7): DTGVSQNPRHKITKRGQNVTFRCDPISEHNRLYWYRQTLGQGPEFLTYFQNEAQLEKSRLLSDRFSAERPKGSFSTLEIQRTEQGDSAMYLCASSSIGQYDEQYFGPGTRLTVT.

This sequence joins TRBV29-1 and TRBJ2-2; D remains ambiguous. CDR3 length: 11 amino acids. V was cut by 7 bases and J by 1 base, with 4 bases left in between. Germline V CDR1 and CDR2: SQVTM, ANQGSEA. The CDR3 loop reads CSAQNTGELFF. The CDR3, as DNA: TGCAGCGCCCAGAACACCGGGGAGCTGTTTTTT.

This clonotype has just a few counts. The chain carries TRBV2 and TRBJ2-2, with D perhaps matching TRBD1 (7 bases). Germline V gene data show CDR1 as SNHLY and CDR2 as FYNNEI. This CDR3 has 14 residues. Between the trimmed V and J ends, which lost 10 bases and 6 bases, there was a span of 18 bases. CDR3 residues: CATFRRGRPGELFF. The CDR3 DNA is TGTGCCACCTTTCGGAGGGGGCGCCCCGGGGAGCTGTTTTTT.

The table lists this clonotype with many counts. This rearrangement joins TRBV6-1 to TRBJ1-1; TRBD1 is a possible D gene (5 bases). The CDR3 is 14 amino acids. The germline gives CDR1 MNHNS, CDR2 SASEGT. Trimming took 4 bases from V and 0 from J, leaving 9 bases between them. This chain's CDR3 is CASSVDRMNTEAFF. CDR3 in DNA: TGTGCCAGCAGTGTTGACAGAATGAACACTGAAGCTTTCTTT.

This chain connects TRBV19 to TRBJ2-1; D is possibly TRBD1 or TRBD2 (6 bases each). V lost 4 bases, J lost 5 bases, and 15 bases lay in between. There are 15 residues in the CDR3. Germline V gene data show CDR1 as LNHDA and CDR2 as SQIVND (reference sequence). The CDR3 region has the DNA TGTGCCAGTAGTAGGAGGGGGGATAGGAACAATGAGCAGTTCTTC. This gives the protein CASSRRGDRNNEQFF.

The chain has TRBV5-1 and TRBJ2-2; D remains ambiguous. V was trimmed by 3 bases and J by 5 bases, leaving 11 bases between them. Germline V gene lookup returns CDR1 SGHRS and CDR2 YFSETQ. There are 14 residues in the CDR3. DNA for the CDR3: TGCGCCAGCAGCTCCCCCCCTGGGACCGGGGAGCTGTTTTTT. Translating gives CASSSPPGTGELFF. Filled out from reference TRBV5-1 and TRBJ2-2, the complete variable domain reads KAGVTQTPRYLIKTRGQQVTLSCSPISGHRSVSWYQQTPGQGLQFLFEYFSETQRNKGNFPGRFSGRQFSNSRSEMNVSTLELGDSALYLCASSSPPGTGELFFGEGSRLTVL.

This chain links TRBV10-3 with TRBJ1-1; D possibly corresponds to TRBD1 (5 bases). The germline V gene encodes CDR1 ENHRY and CDR2 SYGVKD. This CDR3 is 13 amino acids long. V lost 6 bases and J lost 3, with 11 bases in between. The CDR3 DNA is TGTGCCATCAGACAGGTAACCTACACTGAAGCTTTCTTT. Translation: CAIRQVTYTEAFF.

This clonotype was detected many times. This chain links TRBV27 with TRBJ2-1; 8 bases map to TRBD2. CDR1 and CDR2 from the germline V gene are MNHEY and SMNVEV (reference sequence). There are 17 residues in the CDR3. After removal of 4 bases from V and 4 bases from J, the junction contained 12 bases not matched to a gene. The CDR3 sequence: CASSSSIGTRAYNEQFF. Here the CDR3 DNA reads TGTGCCAGCAGTTCCTCCATCGGGACTAGGGCGTACAATGAGCAGTTCTTC.

This clonotype was detected a few times. The chain is built from TRBV30 and TRBJ2-1; 7 bases map to TRBD1. CDR1 is GTSNPN, CDR2 SVGIG, per germline (reference sequence). CDR3 length: 14 amino acids. The ends lost 5 bases at V and 2 bases at J; junction bases unmatched: 6. Written as DNA, the CDR3 is TGTGCCTGGGATCAGGGGGTTACCTACAATGAGCAGTTCTTC. This encodes CAWDQGVTYNEQFF.